This passage covers 26 T cell receptor beta chains from one sample sequenced in a study of glioma-infiltrating T cells. TCR alpha and beta CDR3 regions were amplified from RNA using iRepertoire nested multiplex PCR. Using its own MiXCR run on the multiplex PCR reads, TCRdb lists one record per CDR3 protein. The repertoire holds more than 110,000 distinct CDR3 sequences, 35% to 50% seen once, with around a fifth in the top ten. The sample comprised glioma tissue, nonneoplastic brain tissue, or PBMCs (not recorded which). Source of these receptors: a human donor with low-grade glioma or glioblastoma, undergoing nonglioma brain surgery, or in good health (not recorded which).

About this clonotype: A read error may account for a junction end that differs from germline. J is TRBJ1-1 and V is TRBV7-2; D is undetermined. Germline V gene sequence: CDR1 SGHTA, CDR2 FQGNSA. The length of the CDR3 is 14 residues. The CDR3 DNA reads TGTGCCCGCAGCTTAGGATTGAGGAGCACTGAAGCTTTCTTT. Its protein is CARSLGLRSTEAFF.

The rearrangement uses TRBV7-2 and TRBJ2-1, with 9 bases aligning to TRBD2. With 5 bases clipped from V and 4 bases from J, the junction kept 6 bases outside the gene matches. The length of the CDR3 is 15 residues. Germline V gene sequence: CDR1 SGHTA, CDR2 FQGNSA. CDR3 protein: CASSPDSGSYNEQFF. The CDR3, as DNA: TGTGCCAGCAGCCCCGATAGCGGGAGTTACAATGAGCAGTTCTTC.

This clonotype was seen a single time. The chain couples TRBV4-2 to TRBJ2-3, with TRBD2 identical over 12 bases. Germline CDR1 reads LGHNA; CDR2 reads YNFKEQ. The trim removed 4 bases at V and 1 base at J, leaving 3 bases unmatched. This CDR3 has 16 residues. The CDR3: CASSPRLAGGTDTQYF. The CDR3 DNA is TGTGCCAGCAGCCCTAGACTAGCGGGGGGCACAGATACGCAGTATTTT.

Regarding this clonotype: The final CDR3 position lacks the conserved phenylalanine or tryptophan, pointing to a likely read error. Because the CDR3's place on the DNA is in doubt, the DNA is left out and the CDR3 is given as listed by TCRdb. The chain joins TRBV6-9 to TRBJ1-2; the table's D call, TRBD1, has no DNA check behind it. The germline V gene encodes CDR1 MNHGY and CDR2 SVAAGI. Including both end residues, the CDR3 is 9 amino acids long. The CDR3 loop reads CASSLGAPT.

Note on this clonotype: The junction does not match germline at one end; this may be a read error. The chain links TRBV6-2 or TRBV6-3 to TRBJ2-5; 12 bases agree with TRBD2. The CDR3 is made up of 17 amino acids. Germline CDR1 is MNHEY and CDR2 is SVGEGT. The CDR3 is CASSSYRTSGNQETRYF. Here the CDR3 DNA reads TGTGCCAGCAGTTCTTACCGGACTAGCGGGAACCAAGAGACCCGGTACTTC.

The chain employs TRBV3-1 and TRBJ1-1, with D maybe TRBD1 (5 bases). The CDR3 loop spans 14 amino acids. Deletions cut 1 base from V and 2 bases from J, with 8 bases between. The germline gives CDR1 LGHDT, CDR2 YNNKEL (reference sequence). The CDR3 DNA follows: TGTGCCAGCAGCCAAGGAGACAGAAACACTGAAGCTTTCTTT. Protein: CASSQGDRNTEAFF.

This chain uses TRBV6-1 with TRBJ2-5; 11 bases line up with TRBD2. Trimming took 8 bases from V and 5 from J; bases not matched to a gene: 13. Germline loops: CDR1 MNHNS, CDR2 SASEGT. There are 16 residues in the CDR3. The CDR3 sequence: CASLRIGTSGEETQYF. As DNA, the CDR3 is TGTGCCAGCCTAAGGATTGGGACTAGCGGAGAGGAGACCCAGTACTTC.

Of note for this clonotype: Its ends do not fully match the called genes, so a read error is possible. The chain carries TRBV6-2 or TRBV6-3 and TRBJ2-1; tentative D call: TRBD1 (6 bases). Germline V gene sequence: CDR1 MNHEY, CDR2 SVGEGT. The CDR3 covers 15 residues. The CDR3 spells CATSDPRGGYNEQFF. CDR3 bases: TGTGCCACCAGTGACCCAAGAGGGGGCTACAATGAGCAGTTCTTC.

This clonotype was found a few times. The chain links TRBV4-1 to TRBJ2-5; D possibly corresponds to TRBD2 (5 bases). CDR3 length equals 15 residues. Germline V lookup: CDR1 MGHRA, CDR2 YSYEKL. V was shortened by 4 bases and J by 4 bases, with 16 bases between the two germline ends. The CDR3 DNA is TGCGCCAGCAGCCTACTACCCGGGGTGAGAGAGACCCAGTACTTC. It translates to CASSLLPGVRETQYF.

The V call is TRBV7-3, the J call TRBJ1-1, with TRBD1 as a possible D gene (5 bases). Looked up from germline, CDR1 is SGHTA and CDR2 is FQGTGA. V was pared by 3 bases and J by 4 bases, with 9 bases between. CDR3 length: 13 residues. CDR3 in DNA: TGTGCCAGCAGCTTGATGGGGACCACTGAAGCTTTCTTT. Its translation: CASSLMGTTEAFF. The full variable domain, with the rest looked up from reference TRBV7-3 and TRBJ1-1, is GAGVSQTPSNKVTEKGKYVELRCDPISGHTALYWYRQSLGQGPEFLIYFQGTGAADDSGLPNDRFFAVRPEGSVSTLKIQRTERGDSAVYLCASSLMGTTEAFFGQGTRLTVV.

The chain links TRBV2 to TRBJ1-1; D gene uncertain. CDR1 is SNHLY, CDR2 FYNNEI, per germline. The CDR3 is made up of 10 amino acids. V dropped 8 bases and J dropped 4 bases, with 5 bases sitting between them. CDR3 DNA sequence: TGTGCCAGCCGTGGCACTGAAGCTTTCTTT. Its protein product is CASRGTEAFF.

The rearrangement joins TRBV6-2 or TRBV6-3 to TRBJ1-1; D is possibly TRBD1 (5 bases). Looked up from germline, CDR1 is MNHEY and CDR2 is SVGEGT. CDR3 length: 14 residues. V lost 6 bases and J lost 0, with 11 bases in between. CDR3 loop: CASSSGALNTEAFF. For the CDR3, the DNA is TGTGCCAGCAGCTCCGGGGCTCTGAACACTGAAGCTTTCTTT.

This clonotype was observed a handful of times. This chain connects TRBV2 to TRBJ2-5, with D possibly being TRBD1 or TRBD2 (5 bases each). Germline CDR1 is SNHLY and CDR2 is FYNNEI. The CDR3 has 14 amino acids. V was trimmed by 6 bases and J by 2 bases, leaving 13 bases between them. CDR3 loop: CASRAGAEQETQYF. Here the CDR3 DNA reads TGTGCCAGCAGGGCCGGGGCCGAACAAGAGACCCAGTACTTC.

The chain's CDR3 is CASSEVVSGQYNEQFF. CDR3 nucleotide sequence: TGTGCCAGCAGTGAAGTGGTATCAGGGCAATACAATGAGCAGTTCTTC. This chain links TRBV6-1 with TRBJ2-1; TRBD1 is a possible D gene (5 bases). The length of the CDR3 is 16 residues. In germline, CDR1 is MNHNS, CDR2 SASEGT. The V end was cut by 1 base, the J end by 4 bases, with 14 bases between.

V is TRBV28 and J is TRBJ1-1, with TRBD1 matching 9 bases. The junction had 12 bases not matched to a gene; V was cut back by 4 bases and J by 12 bases. This CDR3 has 14 amino acids. Germline CDR1 and CDR2: MDHEN and SYDVKM. CDR3 sequence: CASSYRTGVLGTFF. The CDR3 DNA sequence: TGTGCCAGCAGTTATAGGACAGGGGTTTTAGGTACTTTCTTT.

This clonotype showed up just a few times. The V and J genes are TRBV20-1 and TRBJ1-2; TRBD1 aligns across 9 bases. Trimming removed 1 base from V and 3 bases from J; junction bases left unmatched: 6. The CDR3 runs 15 residues. Germline loops: CDR1 DFQATT, CDR2 SNEGSKA (reference sequence). The CDR3 loop reads CSARAGTGLDYGYTF. The CDR3 DNA reads TGCAGTGCTAGAGCGGGGACAGGGCTGGACTATGGCTACACCTTC.

As concerns this clonotype: A much larger clone lies one base from this, so it may be a read error. The CDR3 reads CSAKRTGDFNYGYTF. CDR3 coding DNA: TGCAGTGCTAAAAGGACAGGGGATTTTAACTATGGCTACACCTTC. The chain couples TRBV20-1 to TRBJ1-2, with 9 positions matching TRBD1. Germline-derived CDR1 and CDR2 are DFQATT and SNEGSKA (reference sequence). Losses at the gene ends were 4 bases for V and 1 base for J; bases not matched to a gene: 7. The CDR3 loop spans 15 amino acids.

This clonotype was picked up a small number of times. The chain has TRBV27 and TRBJ1-1; D is unresolved. Trimming removed 5 bases from V and 1 base from J, with 14 bases in between. The CDR3 contains 15 residues. Germline loops: CDR1 MNHEY, CDR2 SMNVEV (reference sequence). The CDR3 nucleotides read TGTGCCAGCAGTCCCATGAGTAGCAGGAACACTGAAGCTTTCTTT. Its protein is CASSPMSSRNTEAFF.

This chain connects TRBV6-2 or TRBV6-3 to TRBJ2-3, with TRBD2 identical over 13 bases. The CDR3 totals 16 residues. Germline CDR1 and CDR2: MNHEY and SVGEGT. V shed 5 bases and J 6 bases; nucleotides not matched to a gene: 8. CDR3 loop: CASSPGTSGMGDTQYF. CDR3 sequence (DNA): TGTGCCAGCAGTCCTGGGACTAGCGGGATGGGGGATACGCAGTATTTT.

This chain links TRBV28 with TRBJ1-2; possibly TRBD1 for D (5 bases). The CDR3 totals 14 residues. The V end lost 2 bases, the J end lost 2 bases, and 9 bases lay between the germline ends. Germline V CDR1 and CDR2: MDHEN, SYDVKM. Here the CDR3 reads CASSLTGENYGYTF. Here the CDR3 DNA reads TGTGCCAGCAGTTTAACAGGAGAAAACTATGGCTACACCTTC.

This clonotype was recorded only once. CDR3 DNA: TGTGCCAGCAGTGATGGACAGGTCAGCAATCAGCCCCAGCATTTT. The encoded protein is CASSDGQVSNQPQHF. The rearrangement joins TRBV2 to TRBJ1-5; 7 bases align to TRBD1. The V gene end was trimmed by 3 bases and the J gene end by 1 base; junction bases not matched to a gene: 3. In germline, CDR1 is SNHLY, CDR2 FYNNEI. The CDR3 has 15 residues.

The rearrangement uses TRBV6-2 or TRBV6-3 and TRBJ2-1; the match to TRBD1 covers 9 bases. This CDR3 has 16 residues. Unmatched junction bases numbered 8, after V lost 5 bases and J lost 3 bases. The germline V gene has CDR1 MNHEY and CDR2 SVGEGT. The CDR3 loop reads CASSNRDRAGYNEQFF. The CDR3 DNA reads TGTGCCAGCAGTAACCGGGACAGGGCAGGCTACAATGAGCAGTTCTTC.

CDR3 protein: CASSQGTHTYEQYF. The CDR3 DNA follows: TGCGCCAGCAGCCAAGGGACCCATACCTACGAGCAGTACTTC. The chain uses TRBV4-1 and TRBJ2-7; D ambiguous. Trimming cost V 1 base and J 2 bases, with 9 bases left between them. The germline V gene has CDR1 MGHRA and CDR2 YSYEKL. This CDR3 is built from 14 residues.

At least ten counts were recorded for this clonotype. The chain employs TRBV6-1 and TRBJ2-1, with TRBD1 as a possible D gene (5 bases). V was pared by 5 bases and J by 3 bases, with 8 bases between. The CDR3 is 13 amino acids. Per germline, CDR1 MNHNS and CDR2 SASEGT. The CDR3, as DNA: TGTGCCAGCAGTTTGGACATCTACAATGAGCAGTTCTTC. Translating it yields CASSLDIYNEQFF.

A word on this clonotype: At one end, the junction sequence differs from germline, possibly due to a read error. The gene calls are TRBV28 and TRBJ1-5; D may be TRBD1 (5 bases). In germline, CDR1 is MDHEN, CDR2 SYDVKM. The CDR3 has 13 residues. The CDR3 nucleotides are TGTGCCAGCAGCAGGGCATGGAATCAGCACCAGCATTTT. Protein sequence: CASSRAWNQHQHF. Full variable domain (outside the CDR3, taken from reference TRBV28 and TRBJ1-5): DVKVTQSSRYLVKRTGEKVFLECVQDMDHENMFWYRQDPGLGLRLIYFSYDVKMKEKGDIPEGYSVSREKKERFSLILESASTNQTSMYLCASSRAWNQHQHFGDGTRLSIL.

The chain combines TRBV20-1 with TRBJ1-3; D is uncertain. Trimming cost V 3 bases and J 7 bases, with 16 bases left between them. The V gene's germline CDR1 is DFQATT and CDR2 SNEGSKA (reference sequence). The length of the CDR3 is 14 residues. CDR3 sequence (DNA): TGCAGTGCTAGGGGAGGCGGGAACGGCAACACCATATATTTT. It is translated as CSARGGGNGNTIYF.